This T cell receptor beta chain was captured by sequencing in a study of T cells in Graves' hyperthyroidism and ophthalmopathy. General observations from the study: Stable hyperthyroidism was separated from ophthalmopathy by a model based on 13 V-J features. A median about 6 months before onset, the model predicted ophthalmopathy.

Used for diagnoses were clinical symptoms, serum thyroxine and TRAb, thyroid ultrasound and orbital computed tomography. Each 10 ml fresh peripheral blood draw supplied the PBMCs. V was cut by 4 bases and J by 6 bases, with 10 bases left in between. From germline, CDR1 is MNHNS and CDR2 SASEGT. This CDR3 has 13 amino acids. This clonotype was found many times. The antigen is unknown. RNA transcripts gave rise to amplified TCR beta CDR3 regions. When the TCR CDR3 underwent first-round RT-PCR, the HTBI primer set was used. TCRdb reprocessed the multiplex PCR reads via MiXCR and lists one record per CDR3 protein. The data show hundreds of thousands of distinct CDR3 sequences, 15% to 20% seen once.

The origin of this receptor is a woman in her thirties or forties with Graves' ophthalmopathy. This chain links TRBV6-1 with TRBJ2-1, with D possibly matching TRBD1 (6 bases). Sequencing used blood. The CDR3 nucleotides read TGTGCCAGCAGTGCCTACAGGGTCAATGAGCAGTTCTTC. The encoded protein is CASSAYRVNEQFF.